This is a list of T cell receptor beta chains from one sample in a study of human T cells and chemical hapten exposure. In TCRdb, the RACE reads were re-called with MiXCR into one record per CDR3 protein. Of about 380,000 distinct CDR3 sequences in the sample, about 6% were seen once. The specimen was whole blood, collected in connection with sensitization to the hapten diphenylcyclopropenone (DPC). These receptors were taken from a woman aged 18-30 years with alopecia areata. Some clones in this sample may be carry-over from other donors' samples. Each CDR3 is given with its conserved first and last residue.

v_gene	CDR3aa
TRBV12-3/TRBV12-4	CASSLAPQGYTEAFF
TRBV4-2	CASSQVKSGTSYLPYEQYF
TRBV7-2	CASSLTGVSGNTIYF
TRBV6-6	CASSYSSRANTEAFF
TRBV13	CASSLSPYRTEFF
TRBV7-2	CASSLGAGPSSNQPQHF
TRBV7-2	CASSHDATGELFF
TRBV7-6	CASSPVQGGQETQYF
TRBV12-3/TRBV12-4	CASSSYNEQFF
TRBV6-2/TRBV6-3	CASTLGAFYTEAFF
TRBV27	CASSFEGYEQYF
TRBV10-3	CAISPGTSGGQETQYF
TRBV10-3	CAISESGIEKLFF
TRBV6-2/TRBV6-3	CASSQELQVDSNNSPLHF
TRBV29-1	CSVVIGGVGQYF
TRBV6-5	CASKIQGANTGELFF
TRBV9	CASSVVVIDTYYGYTF
TRBV3-1	CASSLDGVGYGYTF
TRBV6-4	CASSPAGSTNNIQYF
TRBV7-8	CASSPRMDNEKLFF
TRBV5-1	CASSLAGLGDEQFF
TRBV9	CASSVSSENNQPQHF
TRBV12-3/TRBV12-4	CASSLPGQGAWVLTDTQYF
TRBV20-1	CSAIRQLANYGYTF
TRBV12-3/TRBV12-4	CASSLEYQPQHF